Sequencing of this TCR beta chain was carried out in a study of blood T cell repertoires in COVID-19 (dated by TCRdb to the early 2020s). About the investigation overall: The collaborator samples originated in the United States, Italy and Spain and spanned the acute and convalescent phases of COVID-19. The prospective study material was composed of cDNA or gDNA derived from T cells, B-cell-depleted T cells, or PBMCs. Subjects who had been exposed to COVID-19, were actively infected with it, or had recovered from it provided the deeply sampled blood TCRbeta repertoires that made up the dataset. The repertoires were made available in a free public database intended to serve as a resource for research on the immune response to SARS-CoV-2. Samples were obtained from the ongoing ImmuneRACE study (first 160 participants) and from over 1,000 subjects provided by 6 global collaborators. Nearly every sample came with metadata listing a de-identified subject ID, COVID-19 status, age in years and sex. Where available, HLA class I and class II types were taken from metadata supplied by the sample provider and were not determined by assay-based typing.

TCRbeta CDR3 regions were amplified from genomic DNA using the immunoSEQ Assay, a bias-controlled multiplex PCR. The published analysis was carried out like this. The number of nucleated cells in each sample was estimated from the amplification of reference gene primers within the assay. To quantify the absolute abundance of each unique TCRbeta CDR3 rearrangement, sequence reads were collapsed and filtered. For each sample, productive Simpson clonality was calculated by taking the square root of Simpson's diversity index across productive rearrangements. TCRdb took over this immuneACCESS table, retaining in-frame rearrangements with V and J assigned. Such tables are incomplete; in checked studies, under half of the missing clones stem from an unresolved V gene, and the remainder is unexplained. The V and J calls and clone size come from that table; D and trimming were worked out from the DNA. The sample table contains 75,000 to 95,000 clones; only one count was recorded for 84% of them. Approximately 25% of the sample is held by the ten biggest clonotypes.

Relative to germline, V is 3 bases shorter and J is 9 bases shorter, with 21 bases between their ends. Spanning cysteine to phenylalanine, the CDR3 consists of 16 amino acids. Only CDR3 DNA remains: 48 bases, in frame from the first base. Reading the germline V gene (reference sequence) gives CDR1 DFQATT and CDR2 SNEGSKA. Each collaborating institution followed its own protocols to collect whole blood in K2EDTA tubes. For TCRbeta analysis, collaborators shipped samples in one of three forms: frozen whole blood, isolated PBMCs, or DNA extracted from either of those sample types. Details on this clone: No cognate antigen has been identified for it. No base qualities exist here, and no much larger clone lies one base off it.

Overall study outcomes, separate from this receptor: The quantity of clinical and demographic metadata differed by source and by participant and was supplied without curation.

Sequenced material: peripheral blood. The receptor's source is a man aged 55-75 years with acute or convalescent COVID-19. This chain joins TRBV20-1 to TRBJ1-6, with the D gene too uncertain to name. In nucleotide form, the sequence is TGCAGTGCTAGTGTGGGAAGGTCCTATAGCGGTTCACCCCTCCACTTT. This yields the protein CSASVGRSYSGSPLHF.